This TCR beta chain derives from a study of blood T cell repertoires in COVID-19 (TCRdb year 2020). With regard to the full study: Samples covering the acute and convalescent phases of COVID-19 were provided by collaborators in the United States, Italy and Spain. The material from the prospective study consisted of cDNA or gDNA derived from T cells, B-cell-depleted T cells, or PBMCs. Subjects who had been exposed to COVID-19, were actively infected with it, or had recovered from it provided the deeply sampled blood TCRbeta repertoires that made up the dataset. The repertoires were made available in a free public database intended to serve as a resource for research on the immune response to SARS-CoV-2. The samples were drawn from the first 160 participants of the ongoing ImmuneRACE study and from 1,200 or so subjects provided by 6 global collaborators. A de-identified subject ID, COVID-19 status, age in years and sex were almost always included in the sample metadata. Where available, HLA class I and class II types were obtained from metadata supplied by the sample provider rather than from assay-based typing. Broad study findings and their caveats: Clinical and demographic metadata were provided uncurated, with the amount varying by source and participant.

The immunoSEQ Assay, a bias-controlled multiplex PCR, was used to amplify TCRbeta CDR3 regions from genomic DNA. In the authors' own workflow: Nucleated cell counts per sample were estimated from amplification of reference gene primers within the assay. To quantify the absolute abundance of each unique TCRbeta CDR3 rearrangement, sequence reads were collapsed and filtered. For each sample, productive Simpson clonality was calculated by taking the square root of Simpson's diversity index across productive rearrangements. As stored in TCRdb, this immuneACCESS dataset retains in-frame rearrangements with V and J assigned. A fraction of the clones does not appear; measured against another copy, unresolved V genes explain less than half of the discrepancy, and the remainder lacks a known reason. V and J calls and clone size are given by that table; D and trimming were obtained from the DNA. The sample records 50,000 or so clones, roughly 86% of which are singletons. The leading ten clones occupy approximately 2.1% of the sample.

CDR1 and CDR2, per the germline V gene, are SGHRS and YFSETQ. For this chain, trimming is 6 bases at the V end and 5 bases at the J end, and the number of junction bases without a gene match is 7. The CDR3 covers 15 residues, taking in both the cysteine and the phenylalanine. Only the CDR3 DNA is retained, 45 bases long and in frame from the first base. A remark on this clone: The antigen it binds to is not known. No per-base quality is available; no much larger clone lies one base away.

Collaborating institutions collected whole blood in K2EDTA tubes following their own protocols. Collaborator samples were shipped for TCRbeta analysis as frozen whole blood, isolated PBMCs, or DNA extracted from either sample type. Sequenced input: peripheral blood. The V and J segments used are TRBV5-1 and TRBJ2-1, and TRBD2 aligns with 11 junction nucleotides. The source of this sequence is a woman aged 60-70 years with acute or convalescent COVID-19. The DNA is TGCGCCAGCACCAAGACTAGCGGGGTTAACAATGAGCAGTTCTTC. Translated, it reads CASTKTSGVNNEQFF.